This entry concerns a single T cell receptor beta chain. The target of this receptor is not known. The record has no base qualities; no much larger clone is one base away. TCRbeta CDR3 regions were amplified from genomic DNA by means of the immunoSEQ Assay, a bias-controlled multiplex PCR. The paper's processing steps were these. Nucleated cell counts per sample were estimated from amplification of reference gene primers within the assay. To quantify the absolute abundance of each unique TCRbeta CDR3 rearrangement, sequence reads were collapsed and filtered. Productive Simpson clonality was computed per sample as the square root of Simpson's diversity index over productive rearrangements. Sourced from immuneACCESS, this table was stored by TCRdb with only in-frame sequences that have V and J called. A share of the clones is absent; for the studies checked, an unresolved V gene accounts for under half, and the remainder has no known explanation. V and J calls and clone size follow that table, whereas D and trimming were derived from the DNA. The sample yields approximately 450,000 clones; 85% to 90% were counted once. The biggest ten clones account for 1% to 1.3% of the sample.

This record comes from a study of blood T cell repertoires in COVID-19 (dated by TCRdb to the early 2020s). For the study in its entirety: The collaborator samples originated in the United States, Italy and Spain and spanned the acute and convalescent phases of COVID-19. The material from the prospective study consisted of cDNA or gDNA derived from T cells, B-cell-depleted T cells, or PBMCs. Subjects who had been exposed to COVID-19, were actively infected with it, or had recovered from it provided the deeply sampled blood TCRbeta repertoires that made up the dataset. A freely available public database, intended as a resource for researchers studying the immune response to SARS-CoV-2, is where the repertoires were released. Samples came from the ongoing ImmuneRACE study (first 160 participants) plus 1,254 subjects from 6 global collaborators. A de-identified subject ID, COVID-19 status, age in years and sex were almost always included in the sample metadata. Where HLA class I and class II types were available, the types were taken from metadata supplied by the sample provider, not from assay-based typing.

The investigation overall reported the following: The quantity of clinical and demographic metadata differed by source and by participant and was supplied without curation.

The CDR3 holds 15 amino acids from the cysteine to the phenylalanine. The entry retains the CDR3 DNA only, 45 bases that are in frame from base 1. CDR1 and CDR2, per the germline V gene, are SGDLS and YYNGEE. The germline V and J ends show losses of 4 bases and 3 bases respectively, and no gene match explains 5 bases of the junction. Participants in the prospective study were aged 18 to 89 years, lived in over 20 United States geographic areas, and enrolled through a virtual design. To assign participants to cohorts, the prospective study relied on clinical history that participants themselves reported in a screening survey and a study questionnaire. Recovered participants in ImmuneRACE Cohort 3 were defined as having two consecutive negative NP/OP PCR tests, clearance from a healthcare professional, or resolution of symptoms. In the prospective study, whole blood, serum and a nasopharyngeal or oropharyngeal swab were collected from each participant by mobile phlebotomists. Prospective study participants could optionally give additional blood draws and questionnaires over a roughly two-month period. Before DNA extraction, prospective study blood samples were shipped either frozen or at room temperature.

The rearranged chain carries TRBV9 and TRBJ2-1; TRBD1 fits 9 bases in the junction. The sequencing input was PBMCs or T cells enriched from blood (not recorded which). The TCR comes from a man aged 25-45 years who had recovered from COVID-19. The CDR3: CASSLRTGVYNEQFF. The base sequence is TGTGCCAGCAGCCTTCGGACAGGGGTCTACAATGAGCAGTTCTTC.